This T cell receptor beta chain was recovered during a study of blood T cells in healthy people across ages. Study findings and constraints: TCR beta diversity, measured per million T cells, fell in a roughly linear way with age.

A second PCR of roughly 7 to 11 cycles used a sample-barcoded 5' primer and a J-beta primer mix. From each sample, at least 2.5 million paired-end reads containing CDR3 were obtained. TCRdb re-called the 5' RACE reads through MiXCR, storing one row per CDR3 protein. Of roughly 2 million distinct CDR3 sequences in the sample, around half are singletons; the top ten hold approximately 2.1%. Germline CDR1 reads MNHEY; CDR2 reads SVGAGI. The CDR3 is 16 residues long. Trimming cost V 6 bases and J 1 base, with 18 bases left between them. This clonotype was found a few times. Antigen unknown. The donors, all healthy, were Caucasians living in Russia, aged about 6 to 95. Total RNA was isolated from each sample in quantities of at least 6 micrograms.

The sequenced sample was blood. V usage is TRBV6-5 and J usage is TRBJ1-2; tentatively, D is TRBD1 (6 bases). The TCR comes from a woman aged 40 to 50 in good health. CDR3 amino acids: CASSYLSTGINYGYTF. CDR3 DNA sequence: TGTGCCAGCAGCTATCTCTCGACAGGAATTAACTATGGCTACACCTTC.